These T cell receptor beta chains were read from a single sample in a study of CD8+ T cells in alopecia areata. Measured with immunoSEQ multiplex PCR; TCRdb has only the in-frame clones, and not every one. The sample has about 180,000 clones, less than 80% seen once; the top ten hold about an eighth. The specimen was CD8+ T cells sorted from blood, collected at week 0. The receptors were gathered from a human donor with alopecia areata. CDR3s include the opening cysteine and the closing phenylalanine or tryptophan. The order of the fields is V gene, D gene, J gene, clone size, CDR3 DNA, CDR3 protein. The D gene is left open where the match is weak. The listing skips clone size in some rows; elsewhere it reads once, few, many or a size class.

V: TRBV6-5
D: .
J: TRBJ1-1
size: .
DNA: TGTGCCAGCAGTTCCGCCGGGACAATAAATACTGAAGCTTTCTTT
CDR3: CASSSAGTINTEAFF

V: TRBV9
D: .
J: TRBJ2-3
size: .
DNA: TGTGCCAGCAGGGGGGGGCACACAGATACGCAGTATTTT
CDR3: CASRGGHTDTQYF

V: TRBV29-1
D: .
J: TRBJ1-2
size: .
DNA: TGCAGCGTTGTGGGACAAGATGGTGGCTACACCTTC
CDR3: CSVVGQDGGYTF

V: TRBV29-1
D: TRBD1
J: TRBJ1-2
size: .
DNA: TGCAGCATACAGGGGGCCTACTATGGCTACACCTTC
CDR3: CSIQGAYYGYTF

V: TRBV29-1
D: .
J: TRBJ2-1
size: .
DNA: TGCAGCGTTGCATGGGGGCACAATGAGCAGTTCTTC
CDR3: CSVAWGHNEQFF

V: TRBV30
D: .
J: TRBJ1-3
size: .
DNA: TGTGCCTCCGATTCCCTGGGAAACACCATATATTTT
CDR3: CASDSLGNTIYF

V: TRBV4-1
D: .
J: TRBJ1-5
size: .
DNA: TGCGCCAGCAGCCAAGAAAGCAGTCAGCCCCAGCATTTT
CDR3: CASSQESSQPQHF

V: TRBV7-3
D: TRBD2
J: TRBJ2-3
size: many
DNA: TGTGCCAGCAGCTTAAGGCTAGCGGGGAGGGATACGCAGTATTTT
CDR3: CASSLRLAGRDTQYF

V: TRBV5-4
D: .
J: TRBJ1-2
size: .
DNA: TGTGCCAGCAGCTGGGGGGGTGGCTACACCTTC
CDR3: CASSWGGGYTF

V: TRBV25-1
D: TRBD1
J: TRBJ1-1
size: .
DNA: TGTGCCAGCGTTACAGGGGAGAACACTGAAGCTTTCTTT
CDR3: CASVTGENTEAFF

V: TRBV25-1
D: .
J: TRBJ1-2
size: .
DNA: TGTGCCAGCAGTGGATTGTCAGCGTATGGCTACACCTTC
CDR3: CASSGLSAYGYTF

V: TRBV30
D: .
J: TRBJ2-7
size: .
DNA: TGTGCCTGGAGTAACAGGGCCCCCCACGAGCAGTACTTC
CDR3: CAWSNRAPHEQYF

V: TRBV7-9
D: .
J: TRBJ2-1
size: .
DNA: TGTGCCAGCAGCTTAACGAGCAATGAGCAGTTCTTC
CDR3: CASSLTSNEQFF

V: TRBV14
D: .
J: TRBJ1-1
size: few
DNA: TGTGCCAGCAGCCATAGGCAGTGGGGCACTGAAGCTTTCTTT
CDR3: CASSHRQWGTEAFF

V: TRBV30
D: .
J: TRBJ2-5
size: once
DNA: TGTGCCTGGGACCTCGGTGCGGGCCAAGAGACCCAGTACTTC
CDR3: CAWDLGAGQETQYF

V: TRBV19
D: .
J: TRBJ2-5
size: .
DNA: TGTGCCAGCGCCAAGGGGACCGGGCGTCGAGAGACCCAGTACTTC
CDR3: CASAKGTGRRETQYF

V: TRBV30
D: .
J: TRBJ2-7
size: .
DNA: TGTGCCTGGAGTGGACAGGCGGGCGAGCAGTACTTC
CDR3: CAWSGQAGEQYF

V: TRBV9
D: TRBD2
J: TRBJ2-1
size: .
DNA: TGTGCCAGCAGCGTCCCCTCCGGGACTAGCGGGAATCACAATGAGCAGTTCTTC
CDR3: CASSVPSGTSGNHNEQFF

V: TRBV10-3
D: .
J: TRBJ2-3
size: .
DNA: TGTGCCATCGGTGTGGAGGGGTCCACAGATACGCAGTATTTT
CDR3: CAIGVEGSTDTQYF

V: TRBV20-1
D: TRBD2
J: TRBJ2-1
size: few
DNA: TGCGGGACTAGCGCTTACAATGAGCAGTTCTTC
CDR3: CGTSAYNEQFF

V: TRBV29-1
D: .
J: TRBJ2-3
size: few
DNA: TGCAGCGAGACCACAGGGCGAGATACGCAGTATTTT
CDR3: CSETTGRDTQYF

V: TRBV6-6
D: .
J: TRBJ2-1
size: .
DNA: TGTGCCAGCGCCCAGGCAGCGGATGAGCAGTTCTTC
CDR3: CASAQAADEQFF

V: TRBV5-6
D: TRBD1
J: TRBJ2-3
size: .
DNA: TGTGCCAGCAGCGGGGTCCCGGGACAGGGTTGGGAAGATACGCAGTATTTT
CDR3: CASSGVPGQGWEDTQYF

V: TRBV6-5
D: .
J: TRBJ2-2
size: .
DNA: TGTGCCAGCAGTTACCGGACGGACGGGGAGCTGTTTTTT
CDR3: CASSYRTDGELFF

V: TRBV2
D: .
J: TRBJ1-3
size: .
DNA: TGTGCCAGCGTAGGGGGTTCTGGAAACACCATATATTTT
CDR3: CASVGGSGNTIYF

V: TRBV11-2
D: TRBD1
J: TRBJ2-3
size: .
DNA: TGTGCCAGCAGCTTGGGACAGGGCACAGATACGCAGTATTTT
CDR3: CASSLGQGTDTQYF

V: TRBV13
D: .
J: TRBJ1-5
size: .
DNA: TGTGCCAGCAGCTCGGGACCTAGCAATCAGCCCCAGCATTTT
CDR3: CASSSGPSNQPQHF

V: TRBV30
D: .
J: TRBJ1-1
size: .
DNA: TGTGCCTGGGTGTCTCCCCCAGGGTTCGTTGCCGGTGAAGCTTTCTTT
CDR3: CAWVSPPGFVAGEAFF

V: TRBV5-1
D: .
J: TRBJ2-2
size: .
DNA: TGCGCCAGCAGCTTGGGACAGAACACCGGGGAGCTGTTTTTT
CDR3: CASSLGQNTGELFF

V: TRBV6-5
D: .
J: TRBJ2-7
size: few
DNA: TGTGCCAGCAGGGAGGACCTTGGGACTGACGAGCAGTACTTC
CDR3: CASREDLGTDEQYF

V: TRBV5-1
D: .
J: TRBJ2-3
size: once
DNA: TGCGCCAGCAGGGGGTCCCCCGGGGCAGATACGCAGTATTTT
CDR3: CASRGSPGADTQYF

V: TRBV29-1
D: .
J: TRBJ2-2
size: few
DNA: TGCAGCGTTGAAGCGGACACCGGGGAGCTGTTTTTT
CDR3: CSVEADTGELFF

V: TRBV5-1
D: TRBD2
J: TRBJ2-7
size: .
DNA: TGCGCCAGCAGCTTGAGAGATAGCGGGGATTACGAGCAGTACTTC
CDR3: CASSLRDSGDYEQYF

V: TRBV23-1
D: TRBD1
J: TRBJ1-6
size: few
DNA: TGCGCCAGCAGTCGGACAGGGGGCGTATCACCCCTCCACTTT
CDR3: CASSRTGGVSPLHF

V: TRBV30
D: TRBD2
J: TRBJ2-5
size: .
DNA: TGTGCCTGGACGGGACTAGCCCAAGAGACCCAGTACTTC
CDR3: CAWTGLAQETQYF

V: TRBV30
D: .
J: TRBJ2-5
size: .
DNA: TGTGCCTGGTCATTCGACAGCCAAGAGACCCAGTACTTC
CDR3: CAWSFDSQETQYF

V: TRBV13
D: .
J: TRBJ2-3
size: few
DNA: TGTGCCAGCAGCCCTAGGGGTTCCAGCACAGATACGCAGTATTTT
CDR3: CASSPRGSSTDTQYF

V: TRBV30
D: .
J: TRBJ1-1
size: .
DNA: TGTGCCTGGAGTCGAATCGGTGGCACTGAAGCTTTCTTT
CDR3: CAWSRIGGTEAFF

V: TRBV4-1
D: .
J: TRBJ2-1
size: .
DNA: TGCGCCAGCAGCCAAGCAGACCTTTGGGAGCAGTTCTTC
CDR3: CASSQADLWEQFF

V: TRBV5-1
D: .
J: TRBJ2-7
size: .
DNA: TGCGCCAGCAGCTTGGACAGGGAGTCTCCGTCCTACGAGCAGTACTTC
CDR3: CASSLDRESPSYEQYF

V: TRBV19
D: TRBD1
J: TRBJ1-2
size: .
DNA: TGTGCCAGTAACGTCGGGACAGTGGGCTACACCTTC
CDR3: CASNVGTVGYTF

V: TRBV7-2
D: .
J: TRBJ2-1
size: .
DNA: TGTGCCAGCAGCTTAGGTGGGGGGCTAAATGAGCAGTTCTTC
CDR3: CASSLGGGLNEQFF

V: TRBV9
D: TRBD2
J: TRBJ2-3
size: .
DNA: TGTGCCAGCAGCGTGGATTCCTGGACTAGCGGGGTGTGGACGCAGTATTTT
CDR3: CASSVDSWTSGVWTQYF

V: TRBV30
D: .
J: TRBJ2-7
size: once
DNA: TGTGCCTGGATTGGTGGGGTTGGGGAGCAGTACTTC
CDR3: CAWIGGVGEQYF

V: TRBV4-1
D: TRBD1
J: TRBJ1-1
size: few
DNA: TGCGCCAGCAGCCAACACAGGGGACAAAGGTCGGACACTGAAGCTTTCTTT
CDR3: CASSQHRGQRSDTEAFF

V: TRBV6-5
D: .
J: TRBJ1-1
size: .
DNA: TGTGCCAGCAGTTACTCACCAGGGGACACTGAAGCTTTCTTT
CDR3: CASSYSPGDTEAFF

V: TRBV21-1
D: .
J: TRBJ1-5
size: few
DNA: TGTGCCAGCAGCCCGGGACAGGGAGGGTATAGCAATCAGCCCCAGCATTTT
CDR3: CASSPGQGGYSNQPQHF

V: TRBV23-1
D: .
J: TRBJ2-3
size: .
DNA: TGCGCCAGCAGTCGGGGCGGGGGCACAGATACGCAGTATTTT
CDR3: CASSRGGGTDTQYF

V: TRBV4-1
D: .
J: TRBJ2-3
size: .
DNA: TGCGCCAGCAGCCAAGCGGGGGATACGCAGTATTTT
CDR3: CASSQAGDTQYF

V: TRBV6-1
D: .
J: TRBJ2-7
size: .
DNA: TGTGCCACCATAGCGACAGGAGATTGGGAGCAGTACTTC
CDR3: CATIATGDWEQYF

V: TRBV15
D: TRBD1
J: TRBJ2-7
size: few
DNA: TGTGCCACCAGCCGGGACAGACGGGAGCAGTACTTC
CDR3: CATSRDRREQYF

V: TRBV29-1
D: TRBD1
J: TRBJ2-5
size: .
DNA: TGCAGCGTTGAAGAGCGCGGGACAGGGGGCGGAGAGACCCAGTACTTC
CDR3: CSVEERGTGGGETQYF

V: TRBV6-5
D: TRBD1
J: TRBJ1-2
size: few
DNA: TGTGCCAGCACCGGAGACAGGGGCTATGGCTACACCTTC
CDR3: CASTGDRGYGYTF

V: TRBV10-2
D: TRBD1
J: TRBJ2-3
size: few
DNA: TGCGCCAGCAGTGGGACAGGGGGGGAAGATACGCAGTATTTT
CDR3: CASSGTGGEDTQYF

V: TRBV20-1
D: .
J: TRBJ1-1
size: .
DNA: TGCAGCCTTCCCTGGGGCACTGAAGCTTTCTTT
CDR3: CSLPWGTEAFF